The next 32 T cell receptor beta chains were all read from a single sample in a study of cytomegalovirus exposure and HLA in healthy donors. The PCR contained 60 Vbeta and 13 Jbeta primers. Profiled with immunoSEQ multiplex PCR; TCRdb holds only in-frame clones, not every one. The table records approximately 120,000 clones, approximately 87% of them present only once. Sequencing was carried out using PBMCs. The source of these receptors is a man aged 18 to 30 in good health and CMV-seropositive.

The chain is built from TRBV5-6 and TRBJ2-7; unclear D gene. The CDR3 consists of 13 residues. CDR1 is SGHDT and CDR2 is YYEEEE in the germline V gene. V lost 0 bases to trimming and J lost 5 bases, with 9 bases between them. The CDR3 DNA sequence: TGTGCCAGCAGCTTGGACAGTGTTAACGAGCAGTACTTC. Its translation: CASSLDSVNEQYF. Supplemented by reference TRBV5-6 and TRBJ2-7, the full variable domain reads DAGVTQSPTHLIKTRGQQVTLRCSPKSGHDTVSWYQQALGQGPQFIFQYYEEEERQRGNFPDRFSGHQFPNYSSELNVNALLLGDSALYLCASSLDSVNEQYFGPGTRLTVT.

CDR3: CASSLQPGGSEKLFF. The CDR3 bases are TGTGCCAGCAGTTTGCAGCCCGGGGGATCGGAAAAACTGTTTTTT. V and J are TRBV28 and TRBJ1-4; a weak D match, TRBD1 (5 bases). The V gene lost 3 bases and the J gene lost 8 bases, with 16 bases spanning the gap. Germline CDR1 reads MDHEN; CDR2 reads SYDVKM. The CDR3 is 15 amino acids.

This clone was picked up a small number of times. The chain recombines TRBV28 with TRBJ1-4, with D unresolved. The CDR3 is 13 residues long. The germline gives CDR1 MDHEN, CDR2 SYDVKM. The V end lost 5 bases, the J end lost 7 bases, and 11 bases lay between the germline ends. DNA for the CDR3: TGTGCCAGCAGTGGCCCCTGGGCTGAAAAACTGTTTTTT. Protein: CASSGPWAEKLFF.

This rearrangement joins TRBV6-4 to TRBJ2-1; D unresolved. V lost 0 bases and J lost 9, with 15 bases in between. CDR3 size: 15 residues. Germline CDR1 MRHNA, CDR2 SNTAGT. The CDR3, as DNA: TGTGCCAGCAGTGACTCGGTATTCGAGACGGGTGAGCAGTTCTTC. Translated, it gives CASSDSVFETGEQFF.

This clone was counted between two and nine times. DNA for the CDR3: TGTGCCAGCAGCTTCGGCACCGGGGAGCTGTTTTTT. Residues: CASSFGTGELFF. The chain has TRBV5-4 and TRBJ2-2; D remains unclear. The CDR3 is 12 residues long. CDR1 SGHNT and CDR2 YYREEE come from the germline V gene (reference sequence). The V end lost 2 bases, the J end lost 4 bases, and 3 bases lay between the germline ends.

The chain is built from TRBV6-1 and TRBJ2-3; a weak D match, TRBD1 (6 bases). Trimming stripped 10 bases from V and 7 bases from J, with 18 bases between. The CDR3 is made up of 13 amino acids. Germline V lookup: CDR1 MNHNS, CDR2 SASEGT. CDR3 residues: CAILSGVGNTQYF. The CDR3 coding sequence is TGTGCCATCCTGTCAGGGGTGGGAAATACGCAGTATTTT.

The gene calls are TRBV13 and TRBJ2-5; possibly TRBD2 for D (6 bases). The last part of the DNA fits TRBJ2-7 better; the J call may be wrong. Per the germline V gene, CDR1 is PRHDT and CDR2 is FYEKMQ (reference sequence). This CDR3 region has 15 residues. The CDR3 nucleotides read TGTGCCAGCAGCGACCGGGGAGGAACAGCCTACGAGCAGTACTTC. Amino acid sequence: CASSDRGGTAYEQYF.

The chain combines TRBV30 with TRBJ1-5; D gene unclear. Germline V lookup: CDR1 GTSNPN, CDR2 SVGIG (reference sequence). V was cut by 7 bases and J by 7 bases, with 23 bases left in between. CDR3 length: 15 amino acids. The CDR3 region has the DNA TGTGCCTCTAGCTCGGAACGGGAACATGGCCAGCCCCAGCATTTT. Protein product: CASSSEREHGQPQHF.

This chain connects TRBV27 to TRBJ1-4; no reliable D call. Germline V gives CDR1 MNHEY, CDR2 SMNVEV (reference sequence). The CDR3 sequence is 13 residues long. V shed 7 bases and J shed 3 bases, with 9 bases lying between them. CDR3 sequence (DNA): TGTGCCAGCACCTCCCGGGCTAATGAAAAACTGTTTTTT. Translated, it gives CASTSRANEKLFF.

V is TRBV19 and J is TRBJ1-6; no clear D. V lost 7 bases, J lost 10 bases, and 11 bases lay in between. The CDR3 covers 12 residues. The germline gives CDR1 LNHDA, CDR2 SQIVND (reference sequence). CDR3 sequence reads: CASTRGASPLHF. The CDR3, as DNA: TGTGCCAGTACGCGGGGTGCGTCACCCCTCCACTTT.

The V gene is TRBV6-1, the J gene TRBJ1-5; 10 nucleotides align to TRBD1. CDR1 is MNHNS and CDR2 is SASEGT in the germline V gene. After removal of 4 bases from V and 5 bases from J, the junction contained 11 bases not matched to a gene. This CDR3 is 17 amino acids long. As DNA, the CDR3 is TGTGCCAGCAGTGTTTGGGACAGGGGTCCGGATTATCAGCCCCAGCATTTT. This gives the protein CASSVWDRGPDYQPQHF.

V and J are TRBV19 and TRBJ1-2; D is perhaps TRBD1 (5 bases). Between the trimmed V and J ends, which lost 5 bases and 2 bases, there was a span of 15 bases. CDR3 length: 15 amino acids. Per the germline V gene, CDR1 is LNHDA and CDR2 is SQIVND (reference sequence). The CDR3 reads CASSALRGDNYGYTF. The CDR3 DNA sequence: TGTGCCAGTAGTGCCCTCCGGGGGGACAACTATGGCTACACCTTC.

The V and J genes are TRBV2 and TRBJ2-2; 7 bases match TRBD2. Germline V lookup: CDR1 SNHLY, CDR2 FYNNEI. The CDR3 consists of 13 residues. With 8 bases clipped from V and 7 bases from J, the junction kept 7 bases outside the gene matches. CDR3 DNA: TGTGCCAGCCGCCGAGGGACTAACGGGGAGCTGTTTTTT. This gives the protein CASRRGTNGELFF.

The chain carries TRBV30 and TRBJ1-1; D not resolved. The CDR3 spans 14 residues. Germline-derived CDR1 and CDR2 are GTSNPN and SVGIG (reference sequence). Trimming removed 0 bases from V and 4 bases from J, with 12 bases in between. The CDR3 loop is CAWSVVRGGTEAFF. CDR3 bases: TGTGCCTGGAGTGTAGTCCGGGGAGGCACTGAAGCTTTCTTT.

The chain couples TRBV6-5 to TRBJ2-7; 12 bases match TRBD2. Germline-derived CDR1 and CDR2 are MNHEY and SVGAGI. There are 15 residues in the CDR3. The V and J ends lost 4 bases and 6 bases, in that order; junction bases with no gene match: 7. CDR3: CASSFSSGGASEQYF. The CDR3 DNA reads as TGTGCCAGCAGTTTCTCTAGCGGGGGGGCGTCCGAGCAGTACTTC.

The V gene is TRBV9, the J gene TRBJ1-1; a weak D match, TRBD1 (5 bases). From germline, CDR1 is SGDLS and CDR2 YYNGEE. Trimming took off 0 bases at V and 6 bases at J, with 18 bases between the two ends. The length of the CDR3 is 16 residues. In DNA, the CDR3 is TGTGCCAGCAGCGTAGGGGGGTCGGGAGAACTGGCTGAAGCTTTCTTT. Translation: CASSVGGSGELAEAFF.

In this sample, this clone turned up once. This rearrangement joins TRBV7-2 to TRBJ1-5; 8 bases map to TRBD1. CDR3 size: 15 residues. Germline V CDR1 and CDR2: SGHTA, FQGNSA. The junction had 4 bases not matched to a gene; V was cut back by 0 bases and J by 6 bases. The CDR3 bases are TGTGCCAGCAGCTTAGCAGGACAGGGTGGTCAGCCCCAGCATTTT. It is translated as CASSLAGQGGQPQHF.

This clone turned up a few times. The V gene is TRBV19, the J gene TRBJ1-5; the match to TRBD1 covers 7 bases. The V gene's germline CDR1 is LNHDA and CDR2 SQIVND (reference sequence). The V gene end was trimmed by 5 bases and the J gene end by 9 bases; junction bases not matched to a gene: 13. The CDR3 covers 15 residues. Written as DNA, the CDR3 is TGTGCCAGTAGTGACGAGGGGACAGCCATAGGGCCCCAGCATTTT. This gives the protein CASSDEGTAIGPQHF.

The chain employs TRBV5-4 and TRBJ1-5; D is undetermined. The CDR3 is 18 residues long. V shed 1 base and J shed 0 bases, with 17 bases lying between them. Germline V gives CDR1 SGHNT, CDR2 YYREEE (reference sequence). The chain's CDR3 is CASSLKMSRLSSNQPQHF. Here the CDR3 DNA reads TGTGCCAGCAGCTTGAAGATGAGTCGCCTATCTAGCAATCAGCCCCAGCATTTT. Full variable domain (rest looked up from reference TRBV5-4 and TRBJ1-5): ETGVTQSPTHLIKTRGQQVTLRCSSQSGHNTVSWYQQALGQGPQFIFQYYREEENGRGNFPPRFSGLQFPNYSSELNVNALELDDSALYLCASSLKMSRLSSNQPQHFGDGTRLSIL.

The chain joins TRBV5-1 to TRBJ1-1; 7 nucleotides align to TRBD1. This CDR3 spans 15 amino acids. Germline values: CDR1 SGHRS, CDR2 YFSETQ. Trimming removed 3 bases from V and 5 bases from J; junction bases left unmatched: 10. CDR3: CASSSRQGPRTEAFF. In DNA form, the CDR3 reads TGCGCCAGCAGCTCCAGACAGGGACCGCGAACTGAAGCTTTCTTT. Full variable domain (remainder filled in from reference TRBV5-1 and TRBJ1-1): KAGVTQTPRYLIKTRGQQVTLSCSPISGHRSVSWYQQTPGQGLQFLFEYFSETQRNKGNFPGRFSGRQFSNSRSEMNVSTLELGDSALYLCASSSRQGPRTEAFFGQGTRLTVV.

This clone appeared a single time. This chain uses TRBV5-1 with TRBJ1-4; 8 bases are a match to TRBD1. V lost 3 bases and J lost 7; bases outside the gene matches: 5. Per the germline V gene, CDR1 is SGHRS and CDR2 is YFSETQ. The CDR3 contains 14 residues. CDR3 bases: TGCGCCAGCAGCTCAGTTGGACAGGGTGAAAAACTGTTTTTT. Amino acids: CASSSVGQGEKLFF.

J is TRBJ1-1 and V is TRBV18, with D hard to call. This CDR3 has 12 amino acids. The ends were cut back, 8 bases at V and 10 bases at J, with 17 bases in the middle. Germline-derived CDR1 and CDR2 are KGHSH and LQKENI. The CDR3: CASRLGEGSAFF. DNA for the CDR3: TGTGCCAGCCGACTTGGGGAGGGTTCAGCTTTCTTT.

The chain combines TRBV5-4 with TRBJ1-2; a possible D gene is TRBD1 (6 bases). CDR1 SGHNT and CDR2 YYREEE come from the germline V gene (reference sequence). V lost 2 bases to trimming and J lost 3 bases, with 8 bases between them. The CDR3 totals 13 residues. This CDR3 is CASSFPGDYGYTF. The DNA for the CDR3 is TGTGCCAGCAGCTTCCCAGGGGACTATGGCTACACCTTC.

This clone was detected a few times. The V and J genes are TRBV28 and TRBJ1-2, with D possibly matching TRBD1 (6 bases). Trimming took off 4 bases at V and 3 bases at J, with 9 bases between the two ends. Germline V gives CDR1 MDHEN, CDR2 SYDVKM. This CDR3 is 13 amino acids long. This CDR3 is CASSSRTDYGYTF. As DNA, the CDR3 is TGTGCCAGCAGTTCCCGGACAGACTATGGCTACACCTTC.

This rearrangement joins TRBV5-6 to TRBJ1-1, with D possibly matching TRBD1 (6 bases). The CDR3 is made up of 13 amino acids. V lost 4 bases and J lost 5, with 12 bases in between. Germline CDR1 SGHDT, CDR2 YYEEEE. In DNA, the CDR3 is TGTGCCAGCAGCCGGGGGGCGCTGACTGAAGCTTTCTTT. It is translated as CASSRGALTEAFF.

The chain employs TRBV7-3 and TRBJ2-3; D remains unclear. The CDR3 covers 13 residues. V gave up 4 bases and J gave up 0 bases, with 5 bases separating them. The germline V gene has CDR1 SGHTA and CDR2 FQGTGA. This CDR3 reads CASSSQSTDTQYF. CDR3 nucleotide sequence: TGTGCCAGCAGCTCACAAAGCACAGATACGCAGTATTTT.

J is TRBJ1-1 and V is TRBV11-2, with D unresolved. The CDR3 covers 15 residues. CDR1 and CDR2 from the germline V gene are SGHAT and FQNNGV. V was clipped by 0 bases and J by 5 bases, with 13 bases between them. CDR3 in amino acids: CASSLDTGRGTEAFF. The CDR3 nucleotides read TGTGCCAGCAGCTTAGATACCGGGCGGGGAACTGAAGCTTTCTTT.

The chain joins TRBV10-3 to TRBJ2-2; unclear D gene. The CDR3 contains 14 residues. The V and J ends lost 10 bases and 2 bases respectively, with 14 bases between them. Germline V lookup: CDR1 ENHRY, CDR2 SYGVKD. The CDR3 region is CATTGSANTGELFF. In DNA, the CDR3 is TGTGCCACCACCGGAAGCGCAAACACCGGGGAGCTGTTTTTT.

The chain links TRBV11-3 to TRBJ2-7; perhaps TRBD2 as D (7 bases). V was trimmed by 7 bases and J by 6 bases, leaving 25 bases between them. Germline assignment: CDR1 SGHNT and CDR2 YENEEA. This CDR3 has 16 residues. The CDR3: CASIINLSGGRLEQYF. Here the CDR3 DNA reads TGTGCCAGCATCATAAACCTATCCGGGGGGCGGCTCGAGCAGTACTTC.

The chain has TRBV29-1 and TRBJ1-1; TRBD1 agrees at 7 bases. The germline gives CDR1 SQVTM, CDR2 ANQGSEA. The CDR3 sequence is 12 residues long. Trimming cost V 5 bases and J 1 base; bases outside gene matches: 1. This CDR3 reads CSVRQGNTEAFF. The DNA of the CDR3 is TGCAGCGTTCGACAGGGGAACACTGAAGCTTTCTTT.

This clone was observed a few times. The CDR3 region is CASSLWAQTEKLFF. The DNA for the CDR3 is TGTGCCAGCAGCTTATGGGCCCAAACGGAAAAACTGTTTTTT. The gene calls are TRBV5-6 and TRBJ1-4; D is undetermined. V gave up 2 bases and J gave up 8 bases, with 13 bases separating them. This CDR3 comprises 14 residues. Germline loops: CDR1 SGHDT, CDR2 YYEEEE.

This clone was picked up one time. The chain carries TRBV5-6 and TRBJ2-3; no definite D call. Trimming cost V 5 bases and J 2 bases, with 6 bases left between them. Germline loops: CDR1 SGHDT, CDR2 YYEEEE. This CDR3 comprises 12 residues. The CDR3 nucleotides read TGTGCCAGCAGTGTGGCCACAGATACGCAGTATTTT. This encodes CASSVATDTQYF.